The 5 T cell receptor beta chains presented below share a single source sample, sequenced in a study of T-cell memory formation after mild COVID-19. Via MiXCR, TCRdb re-called the 5' RACE reads, giving one row per CDR3 protein. The sample holds about 82,000 distinct CDR3 sequences; 9.5% to 15% are singletons and the top ten take roughly 40%. The sample taken for sequencing was PBMCs or a T cell subset sorted from them (not recorded which). These receptors originate from a man aged 18 to 29 who had mild COVID-19 (a few samples of this study predate the infection). Cell type and time point are not known.

Ten or more counts support this clonotype. The gene calls are TRBV18 and TRBJ2-5, with 8 bases fitting TRBD2. The V gene's germline CDR1 is KGHSH and CDR2 LQKENI. This CDR3 spans 18 amino acids. V shed 3 bases, J shed 3 bases, and the junction held 15 bases outside the gene matches. The CDR3 reads CASSPKAYVVAGKETQYF. CDR3 in DNA: TGTGCCAGCTCACCGAAGGCCTACGTGGTAGCGGGGAAAGAGACCCAGTACTTC.

This clonotype turned up a few times. The V gene is TRBV5-1, the J gene TRBJ1-2; TRBD1 matches at 7 bases. This CDR3 spans 17 amino acids. Trimming took 0 bases from V and 0 from J; bases not matched to a gene: 8. CDR1 is SGHRS, CDR2 YFSETQ, per germline. The CDR3 sequence: CASSLGLGQRTNYGYTF. The CDR3 DNA is TGCGCCAGCAGCTTGGGTTTGGGACAGAGAACTAACTATGGCTACACCTTC.

This clonotype has just a few counts. The J gene is TRBJ2-3, the V gene TRBV12-3 or TRBV12-4, with 12 nucleotides matching TRBD2. Trimming took 1 base from V and 6 from J; bases not matched to a gene: 2. The CDR3 is 15 amino acids. The CDR3 region has the DNA TGTGCCAGCAGTTTAGGCGGACTAGCGGGGGATACGCAGTATTTT. Translation: CASSLGGLAGDTQYF.

This clonotype was counted many times. The chain has TRBV5-1 and TRBJ2-1; 10 bases are shared with TRBD1. Losses at the gene ends were 7 bases for V and 7 bases for J; bases not matched to a gene: 8. The CDR3 has 14 residues. Germline V CDR1 and CDR2: SGHRS, YFSETQ. The chain's CDR3 is CASYTGTGVNEQFF. The CDR3 bases are TGCGCCAGCTATACCGGGACAGGGGTTAATGAGCAGTTCTTC.

This clonotype has just one count. CDR3 bases: TGCGCCAGCAGCCAAAGGCCCGTGATGTGGGCGGAAGGCTACACCTTC. Translating it yields CASSQRPVMWAEGYTF. The chain has TRBV4-1 and TRBJ1-2; unclear D gene. The length of the CDR3 is 16 residues. In germline, CDR1 is MGHRA, CDR2 YSYEKL. V was clipped by 2 bases and J by 8 bases, with 21 bases between them.